This T cell receptor (beta chain) was found in a study of T cell clonality in common variable immunodeficiency. Some clones are missing from TCRdb's copy, which holds only in-frame ones; the method was immunoSEQ multiplex PCR. The repertoire has more than 30,000 clones, none seen only once; the ten largest take about 4.5%. This clone was seen at least ten times. Its target is not known. The CDR3 extends 3 residues past the end of the read, so its final part is completed from the germline J gene. The J segment lost 2 bases and the V segment lost 3 bases, leaving 1 base of the junction unmatched. CDR1 is LNHDA, CDR2 SQIVND, per germline (reference sequence). There are 14 residues in the CDR3. Whole-study results and caveats: In common variable immunodeficiency, TCR beta chains reportedly carried fewer deletions and N-nucleotide insertions.

The rearrangement links TRBV19 to TRBJ2-1; TRBD2 matches 7 bases. The sample was peripheral blood mononuclear cells. This receptor was obtained from a person between 18 and 75 years old in good health. The CDR3: CASSMLAAYNEQFF. CDR3 bases read: TGTGCCAGTAGTATGCTAGCGGCCTACAATGAG.